The present T cell receptor beta chain was sequenced within a study of blood T cell repertoires in COVID-19. At the level of the study: Samples taken during acute and convalescent COVID-19 were collected in the United States, Italy and Spain. PBMCs, B-cell-depleted T cells, or T cells were the source of the cDNA or gDNA that made up the material.

Per germline, CDR1 ENHRY and CDR2 SYGVKD. V was pared by 10 bases and J by 1 base, with 4 bases of the junction left unmatched. The CDR3 contains 13 residues. Under the authors' procedure: Nucleated cell number was recorded as an estimate derived from reference gene primer amplification. Some clones are missing from TCRdb's copy, which holds only in-frame ones; the method was immunoSEQ multiplex PCR. For V, J and clone size, that table is used; D and trimming come from the DNA. The sample shows 310,000 or so clones, around 86% of them seen only once. This TCR was recovered from a woman between 45 and 60 years old with acute or convalescent COVID-19. The chain couples TRBV10-3 to TRBJ1-3; TRBD1 matches 7 bases. The sample was peripheral blood. The CDR3 sequence: CATETGSGNTIYF. The DNA for the CDR3 is TGTGCCACCGAGACAGGGTCTGGAAACACCATATATTTT.